The next 10 T cell receptor beta chains were all read from a single sample in a study of T cell repertoires in cytomegalovirus infection. TCRdb recomputed calls from the reads with MiXCR, one row per CDR3 protein. The sample yields about 160,000 distinct CDR3 sequences, approximately 21% seen once. Their antigens are not known. Sequencing was performed on CD8+ T cells from cultured PBMCs, taken from culture after CMV antigen stimulation. The receptors stem from a human donor in good health (CMV status not recorded). Some clones in this sample may be carry-over from other donors' samples.

The chain joins TRBV7-6 to TRBJ1-4, with TRBD1 identical over 10 bases. From germline, CDR1 is SGHVS and CDR2 FNYEAQ. The CDR3 length is 14 residues. The V and J ends lost 4 bases and 9 bases, in that order; junction bases with no gene match: 5. CDR3 nucleotides: TGTGCCAGCAGCTCAGGACAGGGGGTCCAAAAACTGTTTTTT. Protein: CASSSGQGVQKLFF.

This chain links TRBV4-1 with TRBJ1-3; D remains ambiguous. V was clipped by 1 base and J by 4 bases, with 14 bases between them. CDR3 length: 16 amino acids. Germline lookup yields CDR1 MGHRA and CDR2 YSYEKL. CDR3 amino acids: CASSQGPEGHGNTIYF. The CDR3 DNA follows: TGCGCCAGCAGCCAAGGGCCCGAAGGTCACGGAAACACCATATATTTT.

This sequence joins TRBV11-2 and TRBJ1-4; no clear D gene. Germline CDR1 and CDR2: SGHAT and FQNNGV. This CDR3 region has 14 residues. V gave up 4 bases and J gave up 8 bases, with 14 bases separating them. The CDR3 DNA reads TGTGCCAGCAGCTCCGAGCCGGGGAGGGAAAAACTGTTTTTT. It is translated as CASSSEPGREKLFF. Variable domain in full (rest from reference TRBV11-2 and TRBJ1-4): EAGVAQSPRYKIIEKRQSVAFWCNPISGHATLYWYQQILGQGPKLLIQFQNNGVVDDSQLPKDRFSAERLKGVDSTLKIQPAKLEDSAVYLCASSSEPGREKLFFGSGTQLSVL.

This clonotype was seen only a few times. One end of the junction varies from germline; a read error may be responsible. The chain employs TRBV7-8 and TRBJ1-1; D perhaps matches TRBD1 (5 bases). The germline V gene encodes CDR1 SGHVS and CDR2 FQNEAQ. This CDR3 spans 12 amino acids. CDR3 protein: CASSLALYGTDF. The CDR3 DNA sequence: TGTGCCAGCAGCTTAGCGTTATATGGGACGGACTTT.

V gene TRBV7-6 combines with J gene TRBJ2-7; D call uncertain. V was shortened by 5 bases and J by 3 bases, with 8 bases between the two germline ends. The CDR3 has 12 residues. From germline, CDR1 is SGHVS and CDR2 FNYEAQ. The CDR3 DNA follows: TGTGCCAGCAGCACCGCTAGCTACGAGCAGTACTTC. It codes for CASSTASYEQYF.

J is TRBJ1-1 and V is TRBV7-2; a possible D gene is TRBD1 (6 bases). The CDR3 runs to 15 residues. Germline lookup yields CDR1 SGHTA and CDR2 FQGNSA. Trimming removed 6 bases at V and 1 base at J, with 15 bases between. The DNA for the CDR3 is TGTGCCAGCAGTTATACAGGGCCCCGGAACACTGAAGCTTTCTTT. This sequence encodes CASSYTGPRNTEAFF.

This clonotype was detected only a few times. This chain connects TRBV28 to TRBJ1-6, with TRBD1 as a possible D gene (5 bases). Trimming cost V 2 bases and J 4 bases, with 9 bases left between them. The CDR3 consists of 15 residues. Germline lookup yields CDR1 MDHEN and CDR2 SYDVKM. The CDR3 sequence: CASSLGAPYNSPLHF. The CDR3 nucleotides are TGTGCCAGCAGTTTAGGGGCGCCTTATAATTCACCCCTCCACTTT.

V gene TRBV7-2 combines with J gene TRBJ2-2; D possibly corresponds to TRBD2 (6 bases). Germline V gene lookup returns CDR1 SGHTA and CDR2 FQGNSA. V was trimmed by 5 bases and J by 5 bases, leaving 15 bases between them. This CDR3 region has 15 residues. CDR3 loop: CASSIRGARTGELFF. The CDR3 coding sequence is TGTGCCAGCAGCATACGCGGGGCTAGAACCGGGGAGCTGTTTTTT.

V and J are TRBV4-3 and TRBJ2-7; D possibly corresponds to TRBD1 (5 bases). V dropped 1 base and J dropped 5 bases, with 12 bases sitting between them. CDR3 length equals 14 residues. Germline V gene data show CDR1 as LGHNA and CDR2 as YSLEER. The CDR3 DNA is TGCGCCAGCAGCCAAGGGCCAGGGTCAAACGAGCAGTACTTC. Its protein is CASSQGPGSNEQYF.

This clonotype was detected a few times. The chain employs TRBV27 and TRBJ2-2, with D perhaps matching TRBD2 (5 bases). V lost 8 bases, J lost 0 bases, and 19 bases lay in between. The length of the CDR3 is 17 residues. CDR1 and CDR2 (germline): MNHEY, SMNVEV (reference sequence). CDR3 residues: CASLSRPGVTNTGELFF. The DNA for the CDR3 is TGTGCCAGCCTCTCGCGCCCCGGGGTAACGAACACCGGGGAGCTGTTTTTT.